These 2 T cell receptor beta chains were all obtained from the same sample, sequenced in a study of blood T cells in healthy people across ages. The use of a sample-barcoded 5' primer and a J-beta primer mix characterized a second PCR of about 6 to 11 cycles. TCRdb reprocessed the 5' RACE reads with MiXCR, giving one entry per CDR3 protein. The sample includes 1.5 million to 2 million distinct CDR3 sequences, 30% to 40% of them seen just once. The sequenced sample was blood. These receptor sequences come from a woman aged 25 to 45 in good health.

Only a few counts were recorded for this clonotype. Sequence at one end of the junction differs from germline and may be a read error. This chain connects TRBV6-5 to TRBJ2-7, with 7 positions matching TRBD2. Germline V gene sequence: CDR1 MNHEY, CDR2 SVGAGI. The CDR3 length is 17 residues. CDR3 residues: CASSYSAWGGKSNDQYF. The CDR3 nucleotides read TGTGCCAGCAGTTACTCGGCGTGGGGGGGGAAAAGCAACGATCAGTACTTC.

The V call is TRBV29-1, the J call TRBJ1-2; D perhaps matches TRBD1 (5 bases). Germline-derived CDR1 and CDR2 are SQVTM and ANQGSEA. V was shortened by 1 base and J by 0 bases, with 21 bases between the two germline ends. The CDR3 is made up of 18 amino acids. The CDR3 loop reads CSVEVHRRRRGANYGYTF. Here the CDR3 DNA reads TGCAGCGTTGAAGTTCACAGGAGGCGGAGAGGGGCTAACTATGGCTACACCTTC.